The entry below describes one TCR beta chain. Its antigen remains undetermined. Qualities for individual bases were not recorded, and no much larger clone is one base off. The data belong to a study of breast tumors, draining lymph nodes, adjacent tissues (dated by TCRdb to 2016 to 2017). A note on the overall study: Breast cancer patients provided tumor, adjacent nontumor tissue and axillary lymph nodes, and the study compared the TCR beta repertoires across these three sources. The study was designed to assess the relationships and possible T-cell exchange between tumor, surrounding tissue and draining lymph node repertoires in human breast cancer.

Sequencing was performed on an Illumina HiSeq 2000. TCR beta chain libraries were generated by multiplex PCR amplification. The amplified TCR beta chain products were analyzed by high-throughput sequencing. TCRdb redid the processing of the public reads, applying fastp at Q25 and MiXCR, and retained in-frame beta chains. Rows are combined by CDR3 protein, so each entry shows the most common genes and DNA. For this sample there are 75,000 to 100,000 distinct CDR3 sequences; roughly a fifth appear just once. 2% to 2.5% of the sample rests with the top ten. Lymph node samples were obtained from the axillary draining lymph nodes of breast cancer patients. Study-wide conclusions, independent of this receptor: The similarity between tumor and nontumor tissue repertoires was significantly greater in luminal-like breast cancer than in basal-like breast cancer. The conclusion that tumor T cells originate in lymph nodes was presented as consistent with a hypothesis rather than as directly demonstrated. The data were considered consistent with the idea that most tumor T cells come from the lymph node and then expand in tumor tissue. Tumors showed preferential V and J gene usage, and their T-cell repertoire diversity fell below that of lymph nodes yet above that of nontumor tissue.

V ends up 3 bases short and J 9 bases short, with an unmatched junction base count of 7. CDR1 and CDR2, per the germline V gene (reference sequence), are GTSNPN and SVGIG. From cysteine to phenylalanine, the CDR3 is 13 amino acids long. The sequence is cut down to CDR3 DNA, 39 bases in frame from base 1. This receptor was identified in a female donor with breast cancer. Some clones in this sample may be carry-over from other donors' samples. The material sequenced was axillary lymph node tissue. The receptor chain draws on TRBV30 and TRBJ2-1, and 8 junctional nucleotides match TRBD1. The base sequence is TGTGCCTGGAGACAGGGGGAGATCGGTGAGCAGTTCTTC. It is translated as CAWRQGEIGEQFF.